The 4 T cell receptor beta chains given below trace back to one sample, sequenced in a study of a mutant IDH1 vaccine in newly diagnosed glioma. Produced via immunoSEQ multiplex PCR; TCRdb's table is partial and in-frame only. The sample shows about 27,000 clones, 93% of them seen only once. Time point denoted: baseline, week 1 (first vaccination visit). The treatment was: pre-vaccination baseline after standard-of-care therapy. The material was PBMCs, obtained from a glioma patient treated with radiotherapy, temozolomide or both. The receptors stem from a man aged 40-55 years with glioma.

The chain uses TRBV7-2 and TRBJ2-7; 7 positions match TRBD2. Germline CDR1 SGHTA, CDR2 FQGNSA. With 1 base clipped from V and 9 bases from J, the junction kept 9 bases outside the gene matches. This CDR3 region has 14 residues. CDR3 bases: TGTGCCAGCAGCTTAGGTCCCGGGGGGAGAGCGCAGTACTTC. This translates into CASSLGPGGRAQYF.

CDR3 DNA sequence: TGTGCCAGCAGCAGGGAGTATGGCAGAGGGAAAAACATTCAGTACTTC. Protein: CASSREYGRGKNIQYF. The chain couples TRBV27 to TRBJ2-4; either TRBD1 or TRBD2 may fit D (5 bases each). The germline V and J ends were trimmed by 6 bases and 4 bases, with 19 bases remaining between them. The CDR3 totals 16 residues. Germline values: CDR1 MNHEY, CDR2 SMNVEV (reference sequence).

The chain combines TRBV7-9 with TRBJ2-2; no definite D call. The ends were cut back, 6 bases at V and 2 bases at J, with 4 bases in the middle. This CDR3 comprises 12 residues. Germline V gives CDR1 SEHNR, CDR2 FQNEAQ (reference sequence). CDR3 protein: CASRDNTGELFF. CDR3 nucleotide sequence: TGTGCCAGCAGAGACAACACCGGGGAGCTGTTTTTT. Combining the CDR3 with reference TRBV7-9 and TRBJ2-2 gives the whole variable domain DTGVSQNPRHKITKRGQNVTFRCDPISEHNRLYWYRQTLGQGPEFLTYFQNEAQLEKSRLLSDRFSAERPKGSFSTLEIQRTEQGDSAMYLCASRDNTGELFFGEGSRLTVL.

This chain links TRBV9 with TRBJ2-7; 15 nucleotides line up with TRBD2. Germline CDR1 is SGDLS and CDR2 is YYNGEE. CDR3 length equals 16 residues. V lost 3 bases to trimming and J lost 3 bases; unmatched junction nucleotides: 4. DNA for the CDR3: TGTGCCAGCAGCGGGGGACTAGCGGGGGGAAGCTACGAGCAGTACTTC. Protein sequence: CASSGGLAGGSYEQYF.